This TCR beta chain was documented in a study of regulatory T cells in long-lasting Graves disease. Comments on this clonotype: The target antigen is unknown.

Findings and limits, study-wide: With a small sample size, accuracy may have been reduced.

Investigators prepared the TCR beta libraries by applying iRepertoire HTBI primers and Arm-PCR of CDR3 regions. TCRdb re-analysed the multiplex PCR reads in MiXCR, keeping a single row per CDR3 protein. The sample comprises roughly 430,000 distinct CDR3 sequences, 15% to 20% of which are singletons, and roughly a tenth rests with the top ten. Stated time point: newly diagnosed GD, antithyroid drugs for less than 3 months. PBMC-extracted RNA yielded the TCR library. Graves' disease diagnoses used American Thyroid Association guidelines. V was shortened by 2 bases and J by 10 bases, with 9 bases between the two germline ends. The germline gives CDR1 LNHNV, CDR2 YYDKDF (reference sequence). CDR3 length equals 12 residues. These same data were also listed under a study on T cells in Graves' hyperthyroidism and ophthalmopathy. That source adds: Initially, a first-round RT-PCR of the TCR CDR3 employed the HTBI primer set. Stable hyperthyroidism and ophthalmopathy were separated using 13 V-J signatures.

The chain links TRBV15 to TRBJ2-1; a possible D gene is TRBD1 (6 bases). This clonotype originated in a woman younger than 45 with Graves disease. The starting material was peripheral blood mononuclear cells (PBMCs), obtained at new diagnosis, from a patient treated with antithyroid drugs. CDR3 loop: CATSRQDSEQFF. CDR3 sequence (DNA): TGTGCCACCAGCAGACAGGACAGCGAGCAGTTCTTC. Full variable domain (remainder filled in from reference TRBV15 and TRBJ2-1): DAMVIQNPRYQVTQFGKPVTLSCSQTLNHNVMYWYQQKSSQAPKLLFHYYDKDFNNEADTPDNFQSRRPNTSFCFLDIRSPGLGDTAMYLCATSRQDSEQFFGPGTRLTVL.